The next 6 T cell receptor beta chains were all read from a single sample in a study of cytomegalovirus exposure and HLA in healthy donors. PCR amplification relied on 60 Vbeta primers (plus 13 Jbeta primers). The assay was immunoSEQ multiplex PCR, and TCRdb's table has in-frame clones only and misses some. The sample includes 130,000 to 150,000 clones, over 60% of them seen just once. Source material: PBMCs. Receptors originate from a male donor in good health and CMV-seronegative.

The chain couples TRBV20-1 to TRBJ1-1, with no clear D. Trimming shortened V by 7 bases and J by 5 bases, and 11 bases separated the two germline ends. Germline V gene data show CDR1 as DFQATT and CDR2 as SNEGSKA (reference sequence). The CDR3 length is 11 residues. The CDR3 sequence: CSVGFKTEAFF. In DNA, the CDR3 is TGCAGTGTCGGTTTTAAAACTGAAGCTTTCTTT.

V and J are TRBV5-1 and TRBJ2-3; no firm D call. Trimming removed 1 base at V and 0 bases at J, with 9 bases between. From germline, CDR1 is SGHRS and CDR2 YFSETQ. CDR3 length: 15 amino acids. CDR3: CASSLFGGSTDTQYF. DNA of the CDR3: TGCGCCAGCAGCTTGTTCGGCGGTAGCACAGATACGCAGTATTTT.

V gene TRBV5-6 combines with J gene TRBJ1-1, with D uncertain. The V gene lost 4 bases and the J gene lost 5 bases, with 12 bases spanning the gap. CDR1 SGHDT and CDR2 YYEEEE come from the germline V gene. This CDR3 contains 13 residues. In nucleotides, the CDR3 is TGTGCCAGCAGCCGGGGTTGGGTTACTGAAGCTTTCTTT. Its translation: CASSRGWVTEAFF.

The J gene is TRBJ2-7, the V gene TRBV14; D is perhaps TRBD1 (7 bases). This CDR3 is 14 amino acids long. Germline CDR1 SGHDN, CDR2 FVKESK. V lost 1 base and J 4 bases, leaving 11 bases between the germline ends. The CDR3, as DNA: TGTGCCAGCAGCCAAGTGACAGGGAGGTACGAGCAGTACTTC. Its protein product is CASSQVTGRYEQYF.

This clone was observed a single time. The V call is TRBV7-9, the J call TRBJ2-7; perhaps TRBD2 as D (5 bases). V was pared by 5 bases and J by 0 bases, with 11 bases between. This CDR3 has 14 residues. The germline gives CDR1 SEHNR, CDR2 FQNEAQ (reference sequence). CDR3: CASSAGPISYEQYF. CDR3 bases: TGTGCCAGCAGCGCGGGTCCTATCTCCTACGAGCAGTACTTC.

This clone is a singleton in its sample. The V gene is TRBV5-4, the J gene TRBJ2-1, with D unresolved. The ends were cut back, 4 bases at V and 5 bases at J, with 13 bases in the middle. The CDR3 totals 14 residues. Germline V CDR1 and CDR2: SGHNT, YYREEE (reference sequence). CDR3 nucleotides: TGTGCCAGCAGCCCCGGCGGAATGAACAATGAGCAGTTCTTC. Its protein is CASSPGGMNNEQFF.